The 14 T cell receptor beta chains below come from one sample, sequenced in a study of technical replicates of blood from several donors. The method was immunoSEQ multiplex PCR; TCRdb's version includes in-frame clones alone and lacks a portion of them. The table shows about 59,000 clones, with around 93% occurring only once. What was sequenced was PBMCs. Receptors originate from a human donor in good health. Some clones in this sample may be carry-over from other donors' samples.

The gene calls are TRBV29-1 and TRBJ2-2, with D perhaps matching TRBD1 (6 bases). Germline-derived CDR1 and CDR2 are SQVTM and ANQGSEA. CDR3 size: 13 residues. V gave up 7 bases and J gave up 2 bases, with 11 bases separating them. This CDR3 reads CSAADSNTGELFF. The CDR3, as DNA: TGCAGCGCCGCGGACAGTAACACCGGGGAGCTGTTTTTT.

This chain connects TRBV11-2 to TRBJ2-1; 16 bases fit TRBD2. This CDR3 has 19 amino acids. Germline CDR1 reads SGHAT; CDR2 reads FQNNGV. The V gene end was trimmed by 5 bases and the J gene end by 0 bases; junction bases not matched to a gene: 7. The CDR3 spells CASSADGTSGRASYNEQFF. The CDR3 DNA reads TGTGCCAGCAGCGCAGACGGGACTAGCGGGAGGGCCTCCTACAATGAGCAGTTCTTC.

V and J are TRBV4-3 and TRBJ2-3; D call uncertain. V was shortened by 3 bases and J by 2 bases, with 6 bases between the two germline ends. Germline loops: CDR1 LGHNA, CDR2 YSLEER. The CDR3 has 13 amino acids. As DNA, the CDR3 is TGCGCCAGCAGCCAGCAGGTCACAGATACGCAGTATTTT. Protein sequence: CASSQQVTDTQYF.

The chain couples TRBV6-5 to TRBJ1-1; D gene uncertain. The CDR3 consists of 14 residues. V was shortened by 4 bases and J by 0 bases, with 9 bases between the two germline ends. Germline CDR1 and CDR2: MNHEY and SVGAGI. The DNA of the CDR3 is TGTGCCAGCAGTTCTGGCGGAGTGAACACTGAAGCTTTCTTT. This gives the protein CASSSGGVNTEAFF.

The chain recombines TRBV14 with TRBJ1-5, with TRBD1 identical over 9 bases. The CDR3 runs to 16 residues. J gave up 0 bases and V 4 bases, and 4 bases lay outside the gene matches. The germline gives CDR1 SGHDN, CDR2 FVKESK. CDR3 in amino acids: CASSPSGQGSNQPQHF. The CDR3 DNA reads as TGTGCCAGCAGCCCCTCGGGACAGGGTAGCAATCAGCCCCAGCATTTT.

The chain combines TRBV18 with TRBJ2-7, with 10 bases fitting TRBD2. V gave up 0 bases and J gave up 5 bases; unmatched junction bases: 7. Germline CDR1 and CDR2: KGHSH and LQKENI. This CDR3 spans 16 amino acids. The CDR3 spells CASSPPKLAGVDEQYF. The CDR3 DNA reads TGTGCCAGCTCACCACCAAAGCTAGCGGGAGTCGACGAGCAGTACTTC.

This clone was seen a few times. The V call is TRBV7-2, the J call TRBJ2-7; 7 bases line up with TRBD1. This CDR3 is 13 amino acids long. Germline-derived CDR1 and CDR2 are SGHTA and FQGNSA. V trimming: 5 bases; J trimming: 3 bases; junction bases outside the gene matches: 4. For the CDR3, the DNA is TGTGCCAGCAGCAGGGACAGAGACTACGAGCAGTACTTC. The encoded protein is CASSRDRDYEQYF.

The chain uses TRBV4-2 and TRBJ2-5, with D maybe TRBD2 (6 bases). V was cut by 3 bases and J by 2 bases, with 16 bases left in between. The germline V gene encodes CDR1 LGHNA and CDR2 YNFKEQ. The CDR3 length is 16 residues. The CDR3 nucleotides read TGTGCCAGCAGCCAGGACCCGGGACTCGCTCAAGAGACCCAGTACTTC. Protein: CASSQDPGLAQETQYF.

The chain recombines TRBV27 with TRBJ1-2; 7 nucleotides agree with TRBD1. V lost 5 bases, J lost 7 bases, and 7 bases stayed unmatched. Per the germline V gene, CDR1 is MNHEY and CDR2 is SMNVEV (reference sequence). This CDR3 has 13 residues. CDR3 nucleotide sequence: TGTGCCAGCAGTAGGGACAGAATACTTGGCTACACCTTC. It is translated as CASSRDRILGYTF.

This chain links TRBV2 with TRBJ1-1; D remains ambiguous. V lost 6 bases and J lost 11, with 16 bases in between. Germline V gives CDR1 SNHLY, CDR2 FYNNEI. CDR3 length: 12 residues. The CDR3 sequence is CASRVGPTQAFF. The DNA of the CDR3 is TGTGCCAGCAGGGTGGGCCCTACTCAGGCTTTCTTT.

The chain has TRBV19 and TRBJ2-1; 11 positions agree with TRBD2. V lost 6 bases to trimming and J lost 1 base; unmatched junction nucleotides: 5. The CDR3 is made up of 16 amino acids. Per the germline V gene, CDR1 is LNHDA and CDR2 is SQIVND (reference sequence). The CDR3 DNA is TGTGCCAGTAGGAGATCTAGCGGGGGGTCCTACAATGAGCAGTTCTTC. Protein sequence: CASRRSSGGSYNEQFF.

This sequence joins TRBV5-1 and TRBJ2-5; the match to TRBD1 covers 10 bases. Trimming at V came to 1 base and at J to 5 bases, leaving 8 bases not matched to a gene. Germline V gene data show CDR1 as SGHRS and CDR2 as YFSETQ. The CDR3 is 16 amino acids. In DNA, the CDR3 is TGCGCCAGCAGCTTGACCGGGACAGGGGTTGTGGAGACCCAGTACTTC. Its translation: CASSLTGTGVVETQYF.

The chain recombines TRBV5-6 with TRBJ2-2; tentative D call: TRBD1 (6 bases). Looked up from germline, CDR1 is SGHDT and CDR2 is YYEEEE. CDR3 length equals 16 residues. Trimming took 4 bases from V and 1 from J, leaving 14 bases between them. The CDR3 region is CASSPVDRQNTGELFF. The CDR3 region has the DNA TGTGCCAGCAGCCCGGTCGACAGGCAGAACACCGGGGAGCTGTTTTTT.

The rearrangement uses TRBV5-4 and TRBJ1-6; D is undetermined. Trimming left V 2 bases short and J 8 bases short, with 11 bases between. Germline-derived CDR1 and CDR2 are SGHNT and YYREEE (reference sequence). The CDR3 contains 14 residues. CDR3 in amino acids: CASSFLSSDSPLHF. The CDR3 DNA follows: TGTGCCAGCAGCTTCCTGAGTTCGGATTCACCCCTCCACTTT.